Below are 10 T cell receptor beta chains sequenced from a single sample in a study of cytotoxic CD8 clonotypes in ibrutinib-treated CLL. Here immunoSEQ multiplex PCR was the method, and the copy in TCRdb shows in-frame clones only, minus some. Among 250,000 to 350,000 clones, approximately 76% were seen once, and the ten largest hold around 5.3%. The input for sequencing was PBMCs, taken at disease progression, from a patient treated with ibrutinib. These receptors were obtained from a human donor with chronic lymphocytic leukemia.

The chain combines TRBV19 with TRBJ2-2; 10 nucleotides match TRBD2. The CDR3 runs 15 residues. The V segment lost 5 bases and the J segment 7 bases; nucleotides outside the gene matches: 7. Germline CDR1 is LNHDA and CDR2 is SQIVND (reference sequence). The CDR3 DNA reads TGTGCCAGTAGTTTACTAGCGGGGCCCTTCGGGGAGCTGTTTTTT. This translates into CASSLLAGPFGELFF.

The rearrangement links TRBV10-3 to TRBJ1-2; the D gene is possibly TRBD1 (5 bases). Germline CDR1 ENHRY, CDR2 SYGVKD. V lost 0 bases and J lost 0, with 17 bases in between. The CDR3 contains 18 residues. The DNA for the CDR3 is TGTGCCATCAGTGAGTCGGGGGGTGACAGACGAGCTAACTATGGCTACACCTTC. Translation: CAISESGGDRRANYGYTF.

This chain connects TRBV28 to TRBJ2-7, with a tentative D call TRBD2 (6 bases). CDR1 and CDR2 (germline): MDHEN, SYDVKM. This CDR3 has 13 amino acids. The V end was cut by 6 bases, the J end by 5 bases, with 14 bases between. CDR3 in DNA: TGTGCCAGCAGGGGAGGTAGAGTGGACGAGCAGTACTTC. Amino acid sequence: CASRGGRVDEQYF.

The genes are TRBV27 and TRBJ2-7; D perhaps matches TRBD1 (6 bases). The CDR3 contains 14 residues. The germline CDR1 and CDR2 sequences are MNHEY and SMNVEV (reference sequence). Deletions cut 3 bases from V and 3 bases from J, with 12 bases between. The CDR3 bases are TGTGCCAGCAGTTTGACCGGGACACTCTACGAGCAGTACTTC. This gives the protein CASSLTGTLYEQYF.

This chain links TRBV27 with TRBJ1-6; a possible D gene is TRBD1 (6 bases). Trimming pared 6 bases from V and 2 bases from J, leaving 17 bases between. The CDR3 runs to 17 residues. The germline gives CDR1 MNHEY, CDR2 SMNVEV (reference sequence). The CDR3 sequence is CASRNLKGGPYNSPLHF. The CDR3 DNA reads TGTGCCAGCAGGAATTTGAAGGGGGGCCCCTATAATTCACCCCTCCACTTT.

The genes are TRBV10-3 and TRBJ2-7, with D perhaps TRBD1 (5 bases). Per germline, CDR1 ENHRY and CDR2 SYGVKD. The V gene lost 2 bases and the J gene lost 4 bases, with 18 bases spanning the gap. CDR3 length equals 16 residues. For the CDR3, the DNA is TGTGCCATCAGTGAGGGTTCGTGGGGCGGAAGTTACGAGCAGTACTTC. Translating it yields CAISEGSWGGSYEQYF.

This clone was counted a single time. CDR3 nucleotide sequence: TGTGCCAGCAGTTACGGGGGTGAAAAACTGTTTTTT. Translated, it gives CASSYGGEKLFF. The J gene is TRBJ1-4, the V gene TRBV6-6; tentatively, D is TRBD1 (5 bases). This CDR3 contains 12 residues. Per germline, CDR1 MNHNY and CDR2 SVGAGI (reference sequence). V was cut by 2 bases and J by 7 bases, with 5 bases left in between.

V gene TRBV14 combines with J gene TRBJ1-2; D gene unclear. The CDR3 has 12 amino acids. The V end lost 0 bases, the J end lost 14 bases, and 13 bases lay between the germline ends. Germline V gives CDR1 SGHDN, CDR2 FVKESK. The CDR3 coding sequence is TGTGCCAGCAGCCAAGAGGGCCTAGTTGGGACCTTC. Translation: CASSQEGLVGTF.

This clone was observed a handful of times. The DNA of the CDR3 is TGTGCCAGCAGTGTTTTCCCGGGGTCGATCTATGGCTACACCTTC. Translating it yields CASSVFPGSIYGYTF. The rearrangement links TRBV2 to TRBJ1-2; D remains ambiguous. Germline V gene sequence: CDR1 SNHLY, CDR2 FYNNEI. This CDR3 region has 15 residues. V was shortened by 4 bases and J by 4 bases, with 16 bases between the two germline ends.

Only one count was recorded for this clone. This rearrangement joins TRBV6-5 to TRBJ2-1; 8 bases match TRBD1. The germline gives CDR1 MNHEY, CDR2 SVGAGI. V shed 6 bases and J 9 bases; nucleotides not matched to a gene: 10. The CDR3 has 14 residues. The CDR3 coding sequence is TGTGCCAGCAGCCCCAGGGGGCGTTACGTTGAGCAGTTCTTC. Translation gives CASSPRGRYVEQFF.